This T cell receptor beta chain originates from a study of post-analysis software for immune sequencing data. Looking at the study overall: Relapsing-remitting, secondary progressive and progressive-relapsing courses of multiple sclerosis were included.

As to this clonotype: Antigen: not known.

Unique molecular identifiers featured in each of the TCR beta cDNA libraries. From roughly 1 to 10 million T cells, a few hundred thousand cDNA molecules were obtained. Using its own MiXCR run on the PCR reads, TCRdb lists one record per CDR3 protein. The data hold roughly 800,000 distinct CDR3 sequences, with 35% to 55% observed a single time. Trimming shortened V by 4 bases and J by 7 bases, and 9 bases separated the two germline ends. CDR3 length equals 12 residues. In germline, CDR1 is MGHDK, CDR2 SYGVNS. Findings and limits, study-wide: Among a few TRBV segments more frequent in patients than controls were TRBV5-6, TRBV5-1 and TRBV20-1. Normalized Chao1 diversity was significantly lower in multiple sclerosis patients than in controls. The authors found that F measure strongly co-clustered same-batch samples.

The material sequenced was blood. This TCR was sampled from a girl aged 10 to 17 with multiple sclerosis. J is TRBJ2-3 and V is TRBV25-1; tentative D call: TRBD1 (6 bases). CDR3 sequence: CASSAGVNTQYF. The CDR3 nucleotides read TGTGCCAGCAGTGCAGGGGTAAATACGCAGTATTTT.